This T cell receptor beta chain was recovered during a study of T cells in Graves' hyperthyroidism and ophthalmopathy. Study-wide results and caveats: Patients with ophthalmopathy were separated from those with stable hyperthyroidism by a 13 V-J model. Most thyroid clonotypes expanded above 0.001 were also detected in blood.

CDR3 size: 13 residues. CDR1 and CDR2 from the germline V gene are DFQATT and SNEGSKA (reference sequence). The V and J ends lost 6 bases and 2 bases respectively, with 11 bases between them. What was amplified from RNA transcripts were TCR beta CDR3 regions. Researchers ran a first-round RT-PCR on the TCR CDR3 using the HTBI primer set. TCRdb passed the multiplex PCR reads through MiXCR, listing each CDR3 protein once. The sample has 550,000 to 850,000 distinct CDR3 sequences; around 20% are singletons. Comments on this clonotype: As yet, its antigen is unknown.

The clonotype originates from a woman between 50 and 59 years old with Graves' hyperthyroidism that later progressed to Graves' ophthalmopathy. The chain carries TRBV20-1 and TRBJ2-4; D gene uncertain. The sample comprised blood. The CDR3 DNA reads TGCAGTGCGGCGGACGGATCCAAAAACATTCAGTACTTC. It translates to CSAADGSKNIQYF.